These 15 T cell receptor beta chains were sequenced from one sample in a study of blood T cell repertoires in COVID-19. Generated by immunoSEQ multiplex PCR, the TCRdb table keeps only in-frame clones and is missing some. Of about 180,000 clones in the sample, 85% were seen once. Sequencing was done on a sample of PBMCs or T cells enriched from blood (not recorded which). The receptors were sampled from a man in his forties who had recovered from COVID-19.

The rearrangement uses TRBV10-3 and TRBJ1-2; D call uncertain. The CDR3 is 13 amino acids. The ends were cut back, 2 bases at V and 4 bases at J, with 8 bases in the middle. The V gene's germline CDR1 is ENHRY and CDR2 SYGVKD. CDR3 sequence reads: CAISEDGSYGYTF. CDR3 bases: TGTGCCATCAGTGAGGACGGGAGCTATGGCTACACCTTC.

The rearrangement links TRBV5-1 to TRBJ2-1; possibly TRBD1 for D (5 bases). Per the germline V gene, CDR1 is SGHRS and CDR2 is YFSETQ. The CDR3 consists of 14 residues. V lost 5 bases to trimming and J lost 4 bases, with 13 bases between them. The CDR3 region is CASRVGSGYNEQFF. The CDR3 nucleotides are TGCGCCAGCAGGGTCGGTTCAGGGTACAATGAGCAGTTCTTC.

V gene TRBV19 combines with J gene TRBJ2-4; perhaps TRBD2 as D (5 bases). Germline CDR1 is LNHDA and CDR2 is SQIVND (reference sequence). With 3 bases removed from V and 8 bases from J, the gap between germline ends came to 5 bases. CDR3 length: 11 residues. The CDR3 nucleotides read TGTGCCAGTAGTATGGGAGACATTCAGTACTTC. The encoded protein is CASSMGDIQYF. Complete variable domain (other parts from reference TRBV19 and TRBJ2-4): DGGITQSPKYLFRKEGQNVTLSCEQNLNHDAMYWYRQDPGQGLRLIYYSQIVNDFQKGDIAEGYSVSREKKESFPLTVTSAQKNPTAFYLCASSMGDIQYFGAGTRLSVL.

V and J are TRBV28 and TRBJ1-1, with TRBD1 identical over 8 bases. Per germline, CDR1 MDHEN and CDR2 SYDVKM. J gave up 4 bases and V 3 bases, and 7 bases lay outside the gene matches. This CDR3 has 15 amino acids. The CDR3 bases are TGTGCCAGCAGTTTCTGGACAGGGTCGTTCACTGAAGCTTTCTTT. Protein product: CASSFWTGSFTEAFF.

The chain recombines TRBV6-5 with TRBJ1-5; D gene uncertain. The CDR3 runs 13 residues. Germline CDR1 MNHEY, CDR2 SVGAGI. Deletions cut 3 bases from V and 1 base from J, with 4 bases between. The CDR3 region has the DNA TGTGCCAGCAGTTATGGCAGCAATCAGCCCCAGCATTTT. Translating it yields CASSYGSNQPQHF.

The chain employs TRBV12-1 and TRBJ2-3; the listed D gene, TRBD1, was not tested against the DNA. TRBV12-1 is designated a pseudogene. The CDR3 length is 18 residues. As DNA, the CDR3 is TGTGCCAGCAGCGCTGGGGTTCGACAGGGGGCAGGCACAGATACGCAGTATTTT. Translating gives CASSAGVRQGAGTDTQYF.

This clone was counted between two and nine times. The gene calls are TRBV7-9 and TRBJ2-2, with 9 bases lining up with TRBD2. V was clipped by 3 bases and J by 0 bases; unmatched bases: 11. This CDR3 has 19 residues. Germline V gene sequence: CDR1 SEHNR, CDR2 FQNEAQ (reference sequence). CDR3 coding DNA: TGTGCCAGCAGCTTGGCGGACTGGCGGGAGGGTCCGAACACCGGGGAGCTGTTTTTT. It codes for CASSLADWREGPNTGELFF.

The chain employs TRBV6-1 and TRBJ1-1, with 9 bases that match TRBD1. The ends lost 4 bases at V and 4 bases at J; junction bases unmatched: 10. The germline V gene has CDR1 MNHNS and CDR2 SASEGT. CDR3 length: 16 amino acids. The CDR3 DNA reads TGTGCCAGCAGTGCCTCCTCCCTGACAGGGGGCACTGAAGCTTTCTTT. It encodes CASSASSLTGGTEAFF.

There are a few counts of this clone. The V gene is TRBV3-1 (or the pseudogene TRBV3-2), the J gene TRBJ2-3, with 7 bases lining up with TRBD2. V was clipped by 5 bases and J by 0 bases; unmatched bases: 14. Germline-derived CDR1 and CDR2 are LGHDT and YNNKEL (reference sequence). CDR3 size: 18 residues. The DNA for the CDR3 is TGTGCCAGCAGCACAAGACTGCTAGCGGTCTCTAGCACAGATACGCAGTATTTT. Translation gives CASSTRLLAVSSTDTQYF.

The chain combines TRBV19 with TRBJ1-1, with D tentatively TRBD1 (5 bases). Germline values: CDR1 LNHDA, CDR2 SQIVND (reference sequence). Trimming took 4 bases from V and 2 from J, leaving 11 bases between them. The CDR3 extends over 14 amino acids. In DNA, the CDR3 is TGTGCCAGTAGTACCAGGGAATCTAACACTGAAGCTTTCTTT. Translating it yields CASSTRESNTEAFF.

The genes are TRBV30 and TRBJ2-1, with 8 bases fitting TRBD2. V dropped 3 bases and J dropped 3; count of bases not matched to a gene: 7. CDR3 size: 15 residues. Germline V gene lookup returns CDR1 GTSNPN and CDR2 SVGIG (reference sequence). The CDR3 region has the DNA TGTGCCTGGAGCCCAGCGGGAGTAGACTACAATGAGCAGTTCTTC. Amino acids: CAWSPAGVDYNEQFF. The whole variable domain, filled in from reference TRBV30 and TRBJ2-1, reads SQTIHQWPATLVQPVGSPLSLECTVEGTSNPNLYWYRQAAGRGLQLLFYSVGIGQISSEVPQNLSASRPQDRQFILSSKKLLLSDSGFYLCAWSPAGVDYNEQFFGPGTRLTVL.

The gene calls are TRBV5-4 and TRBJ2-1; TRBD1 agrees at 9 bases. Germline values: CDR1 SGHNT, CDR2 YYREEE (reference sequence). This CDR3 region has 15 residues. V was clipped by 5 bases and J by 8 bases; unmatched bases: 11. Here the CDR3 reads CASRSIGTGWHEQFF. DNA for the CDR3: TGTGCCAGCAGATCGATAGGGACAGGGTGGCATGAGCAGTTCTTC.

This sequence joins TRBV23-1 and TRBJ2-7, with D possibly matching TRBD1 (6 bases). TRBV23-1 is recorded as an ORF, its role being uncertain. V lost 0 bases to trimming and J lost 5 bases, with 11 bases between them. The CDR3 runs to 14 residues. The CDR3 is CASSQSHRVNEQYF. The CDR3 DNA reads TGCGCCAGCAGTCAATCTCACAGGGTGAACGAGCAGTACTTC.

In its sample, this clone was seen a few times. In the same sample, other DNA sequences code for this CDR3. The V gene is TRBV5-1, the J gene TRBJ2-7; 8 bases map to TRBD2. J lost 3 bases, V lost 4 bases, and 3 bases had no gene match. Germline assignment: CDR1 SGHRS and CDR2 YFSETQ. The CDR3 has 13 residues. The CDR3: CASSPSGGYEQYF. The CDR3 DNA sequence: TGCGCCAGCAGCCCAAGCGGGGGCTACGAGCAGTACTTC. The whole variable domain, remainder taken from reference TRBV5-1 and TRBJ2-7, is KAGVTQTPRYLIKTRGQQVTLSCSPISGHRSVSWYQQTPGQGLQFLFEYFSETQRNKGNFPGRFSGRQFSNSRSEMNVSTLELGDSALYLCASSPSGGYEQYFGPGTRLTVT.

This chain connects TRBV7-8 to TRBJ2-7; 8 bases are shared with TRBD1. The CDR3 sequence is 14 residues long. V trimming: 5 bases; J trimming: 5 bases; junction bases outside the gene matches: 8. CDR1 and CDR2 from the germline V gene are SGHVS and FQNEAQ. In DNA, the CDR3 is TGTGCCAGCAGCATGACAGGGGAAAGCCACGAGCAGTACTTC. Residues: CASSMTGESHEQYF.